These 17 T cell receptor beta chains were all obtained from the same sample, sequenced in a study of tumor-infiltrating lymphocytes in primary liver carcinoma. Germline DNA was also extracted, while the blood RNA originated from unsorted whole blood. From approximately 500 ng total RNA, TCR beta cDNA was generated with a primer in the constant region. Investigators got TCR beta libraries out of three nested multiplex PCR rounds, done with slightly modified ARM-PCR. PCR rounds one and two used TRBV1-TRBV30 forward primers with a C-beta reverse primer for about 9 cycles each. TCRdb fed the multiplex PCR reads into MiXCR, producing one record per CDR3 protein. The table includes over 250,000 distinct CDR3 sequences, more than 55% detected once. The sample comprised peripheral blood. The receptors were sampled from a woman aged 30 to 39 with primary liver carcinoma and hepatitis B virus infection.

The CDR3 protein is CAKPSRTSGSYEQYF. The CDR3 nucleotides read TGTGCCAAGCCGTCCAGGACTAGCGGTTCCTACGAGCAGTACTTC. The rearrangement uses TRBV11-1 and TRBJ2-7; TRBD2 matches 10 bases. The V gene's germline CDR1 is SGHAT and CDR2 FQDESV (reference sequence). V lost 10 bases and J lost 1; bases outside the gene matches: 10. The CDR3 is 15 amino acids.

This clonotype has just one count. The CDR3 reads CASSYVQVRGYTF. The CDR3 DNA reads TGTGCCAGCAGTTACGTGCAAGTTCGGGGCTACACCTTC. The J gene is TRBJ1-2, the V gene TRBV6-6; D gene ambiguous. Germline V lookup: CDR1 MNHNY, CDR2 SVGAGI (reference sequence). Trimming took off 2 bases at V and 8 bases at J, with 12 bases between the two ends. The CDR3 covers 13 residues.

This clonotype was seen many times. This chain joins TRBV11-2 and TRBJ1-2; no firm D call. Germline CDR1 reads SGHAT; CDR2 reads FQNNGV. The CDR3 runs 15 residues. With 5 bases removed from V and 0 bases from J, the gap between germline ends came to 13 bases. The CDR3 sequence is CASSPTRVSNYGYTF. The CDR3 DNA reads TGTGCCAGCAGCCCTACGAGGGTTTCTAACTATGGCTACACCTTC.

This clonotype was recorded many times. The chain uses TRBV11-2 and TRBJ1-1; tentative D call: TRBD1 (6 bases). Trimming pared 3 bases from V and 4 bases from J, leaving 9 bases between. Germline assignment: CDR1 SGHAT and CDR2 FQNNGV. The CDR3 has 13 residues. The CDR3 DNA sequence: TGTGCCAGCAGCTTGGAAGGGGGCACTGAAGCTTTCTTT. This sequence encodes CASSLEGGTEAFF.

This clonotype appeared once. The V and J genes are TRBV11-2 and TRBJ1-4; no clear D gene. In germline, CDR1 is SGHAT, CDR2 FQNNGV. The CDR3 is 13 residues long. The ends were cut back, 3 bases at V and 6 bases at J, with 8 bases in the middle. As DNA, the CDR3 is TGTGCCAGCAGCTTGAGACTAGATGAAAAACTGTTTTTT. Translation: CASSLRLDEKLFF.

CDR3 nucleotide sequence: TGTGCCAGCAGTGAAGGGTGGGCAGGGGGAAATCAGCCCCAGCATTTT. Translating it yields CASSEGWAGGNQPQHF. The V call is TRBV6-1, the J call TRBJ1-5, with TRBD1 matching over 7 bases. Germline CDR1 MNHNS, CDR2 SASEGT. Trimming took 1 base from V and 4 from J; bases not matched to a gene: 7. This CDR3 spans 16 amino acids.

With regard to this clonotype: The junction does not match germline at one end; this may be a read error. The chain carries TRBV11-2 and TRBJ1-2; D not certain. From germline, CDR1 is SGHAT and CDR2 FQNNGV. CDR3 length equals 16 residues. The CDR3 sequence is CASSRLVSIDADGYIF. CDR3 in DNA: TGTGCCAGCAGCCGCCTTGTTTCCATTGATGCGGATGGCTACATCTTC.

The chain carries TRBV6-5 and TRBJ2-4; D could derive from TRBD1 or TRBD2 (5 bases each). Germline CDR1 MNHEY, CDR2 SVGAGI. Trimming pared 3 bases from V and 8 bases from J, leaving 20 bases between. There are 16 residues in the CDR3. The CDR3 DNA reads TGTGCCAGCAGTTATGGAGGTGCGAGGGGTATTGACATTCAGTACTTC. Its protein is CASSYGGARGIDIQYF.

The rearrangement joins TRBV7-9 to TRBJ2-1, with 8 bases lining up with TRBD2. V lost 6 bases, J lost 0 bases, and 7 bases stayed unmatched. The CDR3 contains 16 residues. Germline V gene lookup returns CDR1 SEHNR and CDR2 FQNEAQ (reference sequence). Written as DNA, the CDR3 is TGTGCCAGCAGTTCTTTAGCGGGGAGCTCCTACAATGAGCAGTTCTTC. As protein: CASSSLAGSSYNEQFF. Supplemented by reference TRBV7-9 and TRBJ2-1, the full variable domain reads DTGVSQNPRHKITKRGQNVTFRCDPISEHNRLYWYRQTLGQGPEFLTYFQNEAQLEKSRLLSDRFSAERPKGSFSTLEIQRTEQGDSAMYLCASSSLAGSSYNEQFFGPGTRLTVL.

This clonotype was detected many times. V and J are TRBV6-6 and TRBJ2-2, with D possibly being TRBD2 (6 bases). The CDR3 runs to 15 residues. Germline CDR1 and CDR2: MNHNY and SVGAGI (reference sequence). Trimming took off 2 bases at V and 0 bases at J, with 7 bases between the two ends. For the CDR3, the DNA is TGTGCCAGCAGTTACGGGGGGTCGAACACCGGGGAGCTGTTTTTT. It specifies CASSYGGSNTGELFF.

V and J are TRBV5-5 and TRBJ2-2; a weak D match, TRBD2 (7 bases). CDR3 length: 14 residues. Germline CDR1 and CDR2: SGHKS and YYEKEE (reference sequence). V shed 0 bases and J shed 16 bases, with 19 bases lying between them. CDR3 coding DNA: TGTGCCAGCAGCTTGGTTCAGGGCTCCGGGGGGCCGTTTTTT. This codes for CASSLVQGSGGPFF.

This clonotype was counted at least ten times. This chain joins TRBV12-3 or TRBV12-4 and TRBJ2-3; 7 bases fit TRBD1. CDR3 length: 12 residues. Losses at the gene ends were 10 bases for V and 2 bases for J; bases not matched to a gene: 3. The CDR3 nucleotides read TGTGCCACACAGGGGCCCACAGATACGCAGTATTTT. Translated, it gives CATQGPTDTQYF.

This clonotype occurred many times. The chain couples TRBV29-1 to TRBJ2-5; no clear D gene. This CDR3 has 11 amino acids. The germline V gene encodes CDR1 SQVTM and CDR2 ANQGSEA. V lost 7 bases and J lost 5, with 11 bases in between. The CDR3 is CSAVGWETQYF. DNA of the CDR3: TGCAGCGCCGTAGGCTGGGAGACCCAGTACTTC.

This clonotype was detected only a few times. The chain combines TRBV13 with TRBJ2-7; D is possibly TRBD1 or TRBD2 (5 bases each). The CDR3 contains 14 residues. Germline V gene lookup returns CDR1 PRHDT and CDR2 FYEKMQ (reference sequence). The V end lost 0 bases, the J end lost 6 bases, and 12 bases lay between the germline ends. Written as DNA, the CDR3 is TGTGCCAGCAGCTTAGGAATTGGGGGATTCGAGCAGTACTTC. It codes for CASSLGIGGFEQYF.

The CDR3 spells CASSSHTVNTEAFF. In DNA, the CDR3 is TGTGCCAGCAGTAGTCATACAGTCAACACTGAAGCTTTCTTT. The rearrangement uses TRBV6-2 or TRBV6-3 and TRBJ1-1, with D uncertain. Trimming removed 5 bases from V and 2 bases from J, with 12 bases in between. The CDR3 contains 14 residues. Germline V gene data show CDR1 as MNHEY and CDR2 as SVGEGT.

With respect to this clonotype: An end of the junction does not agree with germline; a read error may underlie this. The DNA for the CDR3 is TGTGCCTGGAGTCGAGATAGCAAAGATACGCAGTATTTT. Its translation is CAWSRDSKDTQYF. The chain employs TRBV30 and TRBJ2-3; the D is unclear. This CDR3 has 13 residues. Looked up from germline, CDR1 is GTSNPN and CDR2 is SVGIG (reference sequence).

The V and J genes are TRBV6-1 and TRBJ2-3; unclear D gene. Germline V gene data show CDR1 as MNHNS and CDR2 as SASEGT. This CDR3 has 12 amino acids. V lost 3 bases, J lost 4 bases, and 5 bases lay in between. CDR3 coding DNA: TGTGCCAGCAGTGATGGGGCAGATACGCAGTATTTT. The encoded protein is CASSDGADTQYF.